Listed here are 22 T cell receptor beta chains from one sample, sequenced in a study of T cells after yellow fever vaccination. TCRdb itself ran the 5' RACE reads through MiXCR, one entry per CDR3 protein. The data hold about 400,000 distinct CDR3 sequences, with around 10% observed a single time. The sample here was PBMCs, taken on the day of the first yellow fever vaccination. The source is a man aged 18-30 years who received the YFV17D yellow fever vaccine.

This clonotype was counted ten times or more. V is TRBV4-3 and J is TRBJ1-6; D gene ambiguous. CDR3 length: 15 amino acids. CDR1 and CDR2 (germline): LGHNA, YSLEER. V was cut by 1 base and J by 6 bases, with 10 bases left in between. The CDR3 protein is CASSQVTGSNSPLHF. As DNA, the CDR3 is TGCGCCAGCAGCCAAGTCACGGGGAGTAATTCACCCCTCCACTTT.

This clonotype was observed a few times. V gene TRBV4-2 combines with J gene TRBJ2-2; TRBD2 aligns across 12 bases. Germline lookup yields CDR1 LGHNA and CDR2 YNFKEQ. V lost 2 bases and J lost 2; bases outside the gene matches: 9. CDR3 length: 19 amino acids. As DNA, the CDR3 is TGTGCCAGCAGCCAACTTAGGTCTAGCGGGGGGGCAAACACCGGGGAGCTGTTTTTT. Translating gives CASSQLRSSGGANTGELFF.

The CDR3 nucleotides read TGTGCCAGCAGAAAAGGACAGGGACTGGAGACCCAGTACTTC. It yields the protein CASRKGQGLETQYF. The V gene is TRBV3-1, the J gene TRBJ2-5, with 8 nucleotides matching TRBD1. Per germline, CDR1 LGHDT and CDR2 YNNKEL (reference sequence). V gave up 6 bases and J gave up 5 bases; unmatched junction bases: 8. The CDR3 is 14 residues long.

CDR3 amino acids: CASSSGQRYNEQFF. The CDR3 DNA follows: TGTGCCAGCAGCTCGGGACAGCGATACAATGAGCAGTTCTTC. V and J are TRBV5-4 and TRBJ2-1, with 7 bases matching TRBD1. Germline V gene data show CDR1 as SGHNT and CDR2 as YYREEE (reference sequence). Germline trimming cut 3 bases from V and 4 bases from J; bases unmatched to any gene: 4. This CDR3 contains 14 residues.

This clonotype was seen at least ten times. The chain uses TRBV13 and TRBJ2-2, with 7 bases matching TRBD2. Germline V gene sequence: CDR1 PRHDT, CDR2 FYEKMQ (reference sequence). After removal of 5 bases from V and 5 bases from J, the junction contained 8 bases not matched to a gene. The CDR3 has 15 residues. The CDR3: CASSPSGVHTGELFF. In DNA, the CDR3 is TGTGCCAGCAGCCCTAGCGGAGTCCATACCGGGGAGCTGTTTTTT. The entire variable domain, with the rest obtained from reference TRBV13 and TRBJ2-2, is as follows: AAGVIQSPRHLIKEKRETATLKCYPIPRHDTVYWYQQGPGQDPQFLISFYEKMQSDKGSIPDRFSAQQFSDYHSELNMSSLELGDSALYFCASSPSGVHTGELFFGEGSRLTVL.

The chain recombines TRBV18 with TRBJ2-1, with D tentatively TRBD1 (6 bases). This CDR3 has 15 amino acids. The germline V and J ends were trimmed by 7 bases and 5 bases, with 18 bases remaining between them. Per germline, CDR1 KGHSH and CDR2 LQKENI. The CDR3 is CASFPGTRRDNEQFF. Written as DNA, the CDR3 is TGTGCCAGCTTCCCTGGGACAAGAAGGGACAATGAGCAGTTCTTC.

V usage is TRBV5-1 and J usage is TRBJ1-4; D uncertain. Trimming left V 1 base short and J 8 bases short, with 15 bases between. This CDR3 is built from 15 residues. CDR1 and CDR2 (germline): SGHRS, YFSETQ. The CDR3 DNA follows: TGCGCCAGCAGCTTGACGGTGATGGTTGACGAAAAACTGTTTTTT. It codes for CASSLTVMVDEKLFF.

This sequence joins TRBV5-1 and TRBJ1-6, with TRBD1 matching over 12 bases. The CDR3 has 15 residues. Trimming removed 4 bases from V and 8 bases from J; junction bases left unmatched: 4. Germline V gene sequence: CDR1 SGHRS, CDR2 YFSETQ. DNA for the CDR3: TGCGCCAGCAGCCAAAGGGACAGGGGGCATTCACCCCTCCACTTT. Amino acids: CASSQRDRGHSPLHF.

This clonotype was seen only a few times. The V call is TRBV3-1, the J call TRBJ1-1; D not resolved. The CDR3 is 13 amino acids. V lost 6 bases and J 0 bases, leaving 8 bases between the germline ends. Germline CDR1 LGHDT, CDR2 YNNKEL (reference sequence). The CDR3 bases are TGTGCCAGCAGTAGGGCGTTGAACACTGAAGCTTTCTTT. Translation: CASSRALNTEAFF. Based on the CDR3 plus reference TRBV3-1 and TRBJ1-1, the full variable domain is DTAVSQTPKYLVTQMGNDKSIKCEQNLGHDTMYWYKQDSKKFLKIMFSYNNKELIINETVPNRFSPKSPDKAHLNLHINSLELGDSAVYFCASSRALNTEAFFGQGTRLTVV.

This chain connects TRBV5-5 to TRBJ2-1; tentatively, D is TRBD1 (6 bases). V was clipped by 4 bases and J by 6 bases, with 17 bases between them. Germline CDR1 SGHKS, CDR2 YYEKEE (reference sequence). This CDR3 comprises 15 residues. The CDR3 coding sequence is TGTGCCAGCAGCGACGTGGGGGCCATCGGCAATGAGCAGTTCTTC. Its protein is CASSDVGAIGNEQFF.

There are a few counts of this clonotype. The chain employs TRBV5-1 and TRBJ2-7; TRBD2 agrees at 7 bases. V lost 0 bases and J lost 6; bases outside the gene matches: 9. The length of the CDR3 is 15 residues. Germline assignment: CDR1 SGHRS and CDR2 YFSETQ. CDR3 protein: CASSLGLAGFSEQYF. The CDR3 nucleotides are TGCGCCAGCAGCTTGGGACTAGCTGGATTTTCCGAGCAGTACTTC. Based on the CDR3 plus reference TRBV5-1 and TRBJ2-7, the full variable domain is KAGVTQTPRYLIKTRGQQVTLSCSPISGHRSVSWYQQTPGQGLQFLFEYFSETQRNKGNFPGRFSGRQFSNSRSEMNVSTLELGDSALYLCASSLGLAGFSEQYFGPGTRLTVT.

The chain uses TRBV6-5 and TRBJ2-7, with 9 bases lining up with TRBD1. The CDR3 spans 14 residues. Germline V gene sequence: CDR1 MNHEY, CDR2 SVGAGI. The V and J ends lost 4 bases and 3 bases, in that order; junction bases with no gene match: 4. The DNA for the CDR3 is TGTGCCAGCAGTTCGACAGGGGGGGTCTACGAGCAGTACTTC. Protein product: CASSSTGGVYEQYF.

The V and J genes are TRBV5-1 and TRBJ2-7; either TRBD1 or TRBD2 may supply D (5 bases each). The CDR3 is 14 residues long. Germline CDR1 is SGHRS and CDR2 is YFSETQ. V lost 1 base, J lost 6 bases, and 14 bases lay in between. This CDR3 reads CASSLRPGRVEQYF. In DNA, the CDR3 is TGCGCCAGCAGCTTGAGGCCAGGGCGGGTCGAGCAGTACTTC.

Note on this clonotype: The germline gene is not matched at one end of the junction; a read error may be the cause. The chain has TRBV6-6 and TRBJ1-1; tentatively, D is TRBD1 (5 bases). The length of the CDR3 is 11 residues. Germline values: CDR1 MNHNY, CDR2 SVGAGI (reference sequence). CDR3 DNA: TGTGCCAGCAGTTACTCACAGGAGACTCGCTTT. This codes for CASSYSQETRF.

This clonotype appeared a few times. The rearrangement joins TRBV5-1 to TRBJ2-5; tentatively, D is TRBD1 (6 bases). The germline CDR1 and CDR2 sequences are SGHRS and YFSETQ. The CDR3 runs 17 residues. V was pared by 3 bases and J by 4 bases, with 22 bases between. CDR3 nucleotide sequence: TGCGCCAGCAGCTCAGGTTTTGGGCAGGGGCAAGGAGAGACCCAGTACTTC. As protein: CASSSGFGQGQGETQYF.

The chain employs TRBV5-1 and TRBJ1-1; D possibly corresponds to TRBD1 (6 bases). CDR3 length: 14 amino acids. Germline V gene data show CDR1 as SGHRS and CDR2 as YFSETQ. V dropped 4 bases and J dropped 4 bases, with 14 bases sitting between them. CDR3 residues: CASSTQQGSTEAFF. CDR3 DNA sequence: TGCGCCAGCAGCACCCAACAGGGATCCACTGAAGCTTTCTTT.

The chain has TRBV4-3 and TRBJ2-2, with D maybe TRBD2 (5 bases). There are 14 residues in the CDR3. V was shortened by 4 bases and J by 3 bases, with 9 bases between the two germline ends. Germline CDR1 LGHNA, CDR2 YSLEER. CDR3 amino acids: CASSPFGDTGELFF. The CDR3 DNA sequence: TGCGCCAGCAGCCCCTTCGGGGACACCGGGGAGCTGTTTTTT.

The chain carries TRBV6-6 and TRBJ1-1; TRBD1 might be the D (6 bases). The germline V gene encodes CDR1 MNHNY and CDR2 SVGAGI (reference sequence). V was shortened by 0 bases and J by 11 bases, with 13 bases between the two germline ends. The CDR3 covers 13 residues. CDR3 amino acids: CASSYSEDRLAFF. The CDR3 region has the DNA TGTGCCAGCAGTTACTCCGAAGACAGGTTGGCTTTCTTT.

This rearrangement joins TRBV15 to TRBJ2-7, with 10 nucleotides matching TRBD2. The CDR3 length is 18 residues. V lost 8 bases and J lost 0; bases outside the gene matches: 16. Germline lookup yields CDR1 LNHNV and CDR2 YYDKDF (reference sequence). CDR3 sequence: CATRDRTSGFGSSYEQYV. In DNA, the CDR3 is TGTGCCACCCGGGACCGGACTAGCGGTTTTGGGAGCTCCTACGAGCAGTACGTC.

CDR3: CSVGYGRGGELFF. The CDR3 DNA sequence: TGCAGCGTTGGATACGGGCGGGGCGGGGAGCTGTTTTTT. V usage is TRBV29-1 and J usage is TRBJ2-2; TRBD2 is a possible D gene (6 bases). The CDR3 covers 13 residues. With 4 bases removed from V and 7 bases from J, the gap between germline ends came to 13 bases. Per germline, CDR1 SQVTM and CDR2 ANQGSEA.

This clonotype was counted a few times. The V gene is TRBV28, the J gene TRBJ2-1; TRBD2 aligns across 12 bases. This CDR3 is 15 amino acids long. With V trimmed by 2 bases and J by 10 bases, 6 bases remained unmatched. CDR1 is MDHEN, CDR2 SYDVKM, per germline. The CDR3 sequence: CASSLMTSGGLEQFF. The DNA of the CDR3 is TGTGCCAGCAGTTTAATGACTAGCGGGGGCTTGGAGCAGTTCTTC.

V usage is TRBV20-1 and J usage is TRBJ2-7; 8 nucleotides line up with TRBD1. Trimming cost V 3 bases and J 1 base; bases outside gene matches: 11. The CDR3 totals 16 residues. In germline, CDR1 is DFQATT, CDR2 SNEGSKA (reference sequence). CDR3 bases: TGCAGTGCTAGCCGGTTGCGTGGGACAGGATCCTACGAGCAGTACTTC. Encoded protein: CSASRLRGTGSYEQYF.